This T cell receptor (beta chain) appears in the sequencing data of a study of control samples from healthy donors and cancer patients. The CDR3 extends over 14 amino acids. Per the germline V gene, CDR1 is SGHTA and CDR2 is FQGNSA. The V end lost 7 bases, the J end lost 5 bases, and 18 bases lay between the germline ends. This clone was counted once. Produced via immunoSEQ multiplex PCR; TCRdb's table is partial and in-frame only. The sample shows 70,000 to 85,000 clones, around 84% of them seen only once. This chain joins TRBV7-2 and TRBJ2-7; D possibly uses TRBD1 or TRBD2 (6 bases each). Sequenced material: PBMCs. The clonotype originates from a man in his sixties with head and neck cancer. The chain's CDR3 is CASTPRPGADEQYF. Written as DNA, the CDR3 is TGTGCCAGCACCCCACGCCCGGGGGCCGACGAGCAGTACTTC.